A single sample gave rise to the 24 T cell receptor beta chains below, sequenced in a study of T cell clonality in common variable immunodeficiency. Assay: immunoSEQ multiplex PCR; the TCRdb copy retains only in-frame clones and omits some. The record shows 45,000 to 60,000 clones for this sample, with no singletons present. The sample consisted of peripheral blood mononuclear cells. All receptors come from a person aged 18 to 70 in good health.

This clone occurred a few times. The sequenced fragment ends 3 residues before the CDR3 boundary, so the rest is inferred from the germline J gene. The V call is TRBV19, the J call TRBJ2-5; 8 positions match TRBD1. The J segment lost 0 bases and the V segment lost 4 bases, leaving 10 bases of the junction unmatched. Germline lookup yields CDR1 LNHDA and CDR2 SQIVND (reference sequence). CDR3 length equals 17 residues. Partial CDR3 DNA: TGTGCCAGTAGTACCCCCCAGGGGGCCCCCAACCAAGAGACC. Translation: CASSTPQGAPNQET. The whole CDR3 protein reads CASSTPQGAPNQETQYF.

This clone was observed at least ten times. The read terminates 3 residues before the CDR3 end, so the remaining end is supplied by the germline J gene. The chain joins TRBV30 to TRBJ2-7; D may correspond to TRBD1 or TRBD2 (6 bases each). The CDR3 runs 12 residues. Germline V gene data show CDR1 as GTSNPN and CDR2 as SVGIG (reference sequence). Deletions cut 2 bases from V and 6 bases from J, with 11 bases between. CDR3 DNA (partial): TGTGCCTGGAGTCAACAGGGAGGCGAG. Translation gives CAWSQQGGE. The whole CDR3 protein reads CAWSQQGGEQYF.

There are many counts of this clone. The CDR3 end lies 3 residues beyond the end of the read and is filled in from the germline J gene. The chain links TRBV13 to TRBJ2-3, with a tentative D call TRBD2 (6 bases). The CDR3 is made up of 16 amino acids. Germline-derived CDR1 and CDR2 are PRHDT and FYEKMQ (reference sequence). The germline V and J ends were trimmed by 5 bases and 6 bases, with 21 bases remaining between them. Incomplete CDR3 DNA: TGTGCCAGCAGCGGAATAGGGGTCCGGGGGAGGGATACG. This gives the protein CASSGIGVRGRDT. Given in full, the CDR3 is CASSGIGVRGRDTQYF. The full variable domain, in which reference TRBV13 and TRBJ2-3 provide the parts outside the CDR3, is AAGVIQSPRHLIKEKRETATLKCYPIPRHDTVYWYQQGPGQDPQFLISFYEKMQSDKGSIPDRFSAQQFSDYHSELNMSSLELGDSALYFCASSGIGVRGRDTQYFGPGTRLTVL.

This clone was detected ten times or more. The missing CDR3 end, 3 residues past where the read stops, is filled in from the germline J gene. This chain links TRBV4-2 with TRBJ2-2; D might be TRBD2 (6 bases). The CDR3 has 13 amino acids. Germline CDR1 LGHNA, CDR2 YNFKEQ. V was shortened by 4 bases and J by 10 bases, with 13 bases between the two germline ends. The CDR3 spells CASSPAGGLELFF. CDR3 DNA, as far as it was read: TGTGCCAGCAGCCCAGCGGGTGGGCTGGAG.

This clone showed up many times. The CDR3 end lies 3 residues beyond the end of the read and is filled in from the germline J gene. This chain connects TRBV5-1 to TRBJ2-7; D is unclear. Trimming shortened V by 0 bases and J by 3 bases, and 7 bases separated the two germline ends. This CDR3 spans 13 amino acids. The germline CDR1 and CDR2 sequences are SGHRS and YFSETQ. This CDR3 reads CASSLDRRYEQYF. CDR3 DNA, as far as it was read: TGCGCCAGCAGCTTGGACAGACGCTACGAG.

This clone was found many times. The read terminates 3 residues ahead of where the CDR3 ends, so the germline J gene completes it. The chain combines TRBV20-1 with TRBJ2-3; 9 nucleotides agree with TRBD2. The CDR3 length is 14 residues. Germline V lookup: CDR1 DFQATT, CDR2 SNEGSKA (reference sequence). With 3 bases clipped from V and 4 bases from J, the junction kept 5 bases outside the gene matches. The covered CDR3 bases are TGCAGTGCTAGGCTAGCGGGGAGGTCAGATACG. This gives the protein CSARLAGRSDT. In full, the CDR3 is CSARLAGRSDTQYF.

This clone was counted at least ten times. The read finishes 3 residues shy of the CDR3 end, and the germline J gene is used to complete it. The chain couples TRBV12-5 to TRBJ2-5; 7 nucleotides match TRBD1. The trim removed 1 base at V and 1 base at J, leaving 3 bases unmatched. The CDR3 is made up of 15 amino acids. Germline V CDR1 and CDR2: LGHNT, FRNRAP. CDR3 in amino acids: CASGLAGQPQETQYF. CDR3 DNA (partial): TGTGCTAGTGGTTTGGCGGGACAGCCCCAAGAGACC.

Ten or more counts support this clone. The sequence runs out 3 residues before the end of the CDR3; the remainder is reconstructed from the germline J gene. The V and J genes are TRBV28 and TRBJ2-2, with D perhaps being TRBD1 or TRBD2 (7 bases each). From germline, CDR1 is MDHEN and CDR2 SYDVKM. The CDR3 is 15 amino acids. V was clipped by 4 bases and J by 4 bases, with 13 bases between them. This CDR3 is CASSWEGAGTGELFF. The sequenced CDR3 bases are TGTGCCAGCAGTTGGGAGGGGGCGGGCACCGGGGAG.

Worth noting for this clone: The DNA ends 3 residues before the CDR3 does, and the rest of the CDR3 is filled in from the germline J gene. The V gene is TRBV7-7, the J gene TRBJ2-3; 9 bases agree with TRBD1. Germline values: CDR1 SSHAT, CDR2 FNYEAQ (reference sequence). V gave up 5 bases and J gave up 3 bases; unmatched junction bases: 6. The CDR3 consists of 15 residues. The CDR3 is CASSPGTGITDTQYF. The CDR3 DNA, read in part, is TGTGCCAGCAGCCCCGGGACAGGGATAACAGATACG.

This clone was picked up many times. The read halts 3 residues ahead of the CDR3 end, with the missing end drawn from the germline J gene. The chain employs TRBV28 and TRBJ2-7; possibly TRBD2 for D (6 bases). Germline lookup yields CDR1 MDHEN and CDR2 SYDVKM. V dropped 10 bases and J dropped 2 bases, with 12 bases sitting between them. The CDR3 runs to 12 residues. The CDR3 region is CATGLGAYEQYF. The CDR3 DNA, read in part, is TGTGCCACGGGACTGGGCGCCTACGAG.

This clone was observed many times. Coverage ceases 3 residues before the CDR3 finishes, and the germline J gene fills in the end. The chain has TRBV5-1 and TRBJ1-1; 8 bases fit TRBD1. Looked up from germline, CDR1 is SGHRS and CDR2 is YFSETQ. The CDR3 extends over 16 amino acids. V was clipped by 2 bases and J by 1 base; unmatched bases: 7. Incomplete CDR3 DNA: TGCGCCAGCAGCTTAGGACAGGGAGGGGGGAACACTGAA. Its protein is CASSLGQGGGNTE. The entire CDR3 protein reads CASSLGQGGGNTEAFF. The full variable domain, with the rest looked up from reference TRBV5-1 and TRBJ1-1, is KAGVTQTPRYLIKTRGQQVTLSCSPISGHRSVSWYQQTPGQGLQFLFEYFSETQRNKGNFPGRFSGRQFSNSRSEMNVSTLELGDSALYLCASSLGQGGGNTEAFFGQGTRLTVV.

This clone was counted many times. Partial CDR3 DNA: TGTGCCAGTAGTATCCTCGGGGGTGGGGCAACTAATGAAAAA. Amino acids: CASSILGGGATNEK. The whole CDR3 reads CASSILGGGATNEKLFF. The V and J genes are TRBV19 and TRBJ1-4; perhaps TRBD1 as D (5 bases). The read comes to an end 3 residues before the CDR3 does, leaving the germline J gene to fill in the end. V lost 3 bases and J 0 bases, leaving 14 bases between the germline ends. Germline CDR1 and CDR2: LNHDA and SQIVND (reference sequence). The CDR3 is 17 residues long. The full variable domain, rest sourced from reference TRBV19 and TRBJ1-4, is DGGITQSPKYLFRKEGQNVTLSCEQNLNHDAMYWYRQDPGQGLRLIYYSQIVNDFQKGDIAEGYSVSREKKESFPLTVTSAQKNPTAFYLCASSILGGGATNEKLFFGSGTQLSVL.

In its sample, this clone was seen many times. Partial CDR3 DNA: TGCGCCAGCAGCACCCTACAGGGGAAGAACACTGAA. Translating gives CASSTLQGKNTE. The whole CDR3 protein reads CASSTLQGKNTEAFF. V usage is TRBV5-1 and J usage is TRBJ1-1; 7 bases are a match to TRBD1. The sequenced fragment ends 3 residues before the CDR3 boundary, so the rest is inferred from the germline J gene. This CDR3 contains 15 residues. CDR1 is SGHRS and CDR2 is YFSETQ in the germline V gene. With 4 bases clipped from V and 1 base from J, the junction kept 7 bases outside the gene matches.

This clone was counted at least ten times. The read terminates 3 residues ahead of where the CDR3 ends, so the germline J gene completes it. The chain recombines TRBV5-1 with TRBJ2-2, with a tentative D call TRBD1 (6 bases). The germline V gene encodes CDR1 SGHRS and CDR2 YFSETQ. Trimming took off 0 bases at V and 5 bases at J, with 8 bases between the two ends. The CDR3 sequence is 14 residues long. CDR3 DNA, as far as it was read: TGCGCCAGCAGCTTGGGGACAGTGACCGGGGAG. Its protein product is CASSLGTVTGE. The full-length CDR3 reads as CASSLGTVTGELFF. Using reference TRBV5-1 and TRBJ2-2 for the parts outside the CDR3, the full variable domain is KAGVTQTPRYLIKTRGQQVTLSCSPISGHRSVSWYQQTPGQGLQFLFEYFSETQRNKGNFPGRFSGRQFSNSRSEMNVSTLELGDSALYLCASSLGTVTGELFFGEGSRLTVL.

This clone was observed many times. The CDR3 is cut off 3 residues early in the read; its end comes from the germline J gene. This chain uses TRBV11-2 with TRBJ2-3, with D possibly being TRBD1 (5 bases). Looked up from germline, CDR1 is SGHAT and CDR2 is FQNNGV. The CDR3 totals 14 residues. The V end was cut by 1 base, the J end by 5 bases, with 10 bases between. Here the CDR3 reads CASSLGQIGDTQYF. The sequenced part of the CDR3 DNA is TGTGCCAGCAGCTTAGGACAGATTGGAGATACG.

This clone has ten or more counts. Read sequence stops 3 residues before the CDR3 end, and the germline J gene provides the missing end. The rearrangement joins TRBV6-1 to TRBJ2-2; no definite D call. V lost 4 bases, J lost 5 bases, and 14 bases lay in between. CDR3 size: 15 residues. The germline V gene encodes CDR1 MNHNS and CDR2 SASEGT. CDR3 DNA, as far as it was read: TGTGCCAGCAGTGCTACAGCATATCCGACCGGGGAG. Encoded protein: CASSATAYPTGE. The entire CDR3 is CASSATAYPTGELFF.

This clone was detected ten times or more. The read stops 3 residues short of the end of the CDR3; the missing end is completed from the germline J gene. The chain couples TRBV6-1 to TRBJ2-7, with D possibly being TRBD1 (6 bases). Germline-derived CDR1 and CDR2 are MNHNS and SASEGT. V lost 3 bases to trimming and J lost 0 bases, with 12 bases between them. The CDR3 sequence is 15 residues long. The sequenced part of the CDR3 DNA is TGTGCCAGCAGTGACCCGACAGGCCTCTCCTACGAG. It codes for CASSDPTGLSYE. The entire CDR3 protein reads CASSDPTGLSYEQYF.

There are many counts of this clone. Sequencing ends 3 residues short of the CDR3 end; the germline J gene provides the rest. The chain couples TRBV5-4 to TRBJ2-2; weak D call: TRBD1 (5 bases). Looked up from germline, CDR1 is SGHNT and CDR2 is YYREEE (reference sequence). There are 14 residues in the CDR3. Incomplete CDR3 DNA: TGTGCCAGCAGCAACTCAGGGTCACGCTCACCG. Translated, it gives CASSNSGSRSP. The CDR3 as a whole reads CASSNSGSRSPLFF.

This clone appeared many times. Coverage ceases 3 residues before the CDR3 finishes, and the germline J gene fills in the end. J is TRBJ1-2 and V is TRBV28; D is perhaps TRBD1 (5 bases). Trimming removed 2 bases at V and 4 bases at J, with 14 bases between. Germline V CDR1 and CDR2: MDHEN, SYDVKM. The CDR3 has 15 residues. The sequenced CDR3 bases are TGTGCCAGCAGTTTACAGGGCCCCGGTCCCTATGGC. It is translated as CASSLQGPGPYG. The full-length CDR3 reads as CASSLQGPGPYGYTF.

This clone showed up many times. With the read ending 3 residues before the CDR3 end, the germline J gene is used to fill in that end. The chain recombines TRBV20-1 with TRBJ1-2; TRBD1 might be the D (6 bases). The CDR3 sequence is 12 residues long. Germline lookup yields CDR1 DFQATT and CDR2 SNEGSKA (reference sequence). V lost 6 bases, J lost 2 bases, and 10 bases lay in between. The CDR3 DNA, read in part, is TGCAGTGCATGGACAGCGAACTATGGC. This gives the protein CSAWTANYG. The entire CDR3 reads CSAWTANYGYTF.

This clone was recorded at least ten times. Read data end 3 residues before the CDR3 end; the end is taken from the germline J gene. V and J are TRBV10-1 and TRBJ1-1; TRBD1 matches at 7 bases. Germline CDR1 WNHNN, CDR2 SYGVQD (reference sequence). The CDR3 contains 14 residues. The trim removed 3 bases at V and 3 bases at J, leaving 4 bases unmatched. The CDR3 bases that were read are TGCGCCAGCAGTGACGACAGGGATGACACTGAA. Amino acids: CASSDDRDDTE. The entire CDR3 is CASSDDRDDTEAFF.

This clone was seen ten or more times. The read gets to within 3 residues of the CDR3 end, and the germline J gene fills in the rest. This chain connects TRBV6-7 to TRBJ2-7; 7 positions match TRBD1. TRBV6-7 is treated as an ORF (open reading frame) with a function not yet certain. This CDR3 has 17 amino acids. Unmatched junction bases numbered 16, after V lost 2 bases and J lost 6 bases. CDR3 amino acids: CASSYPKPRDRKFEQYF. CDR3 DNA, as far as it was read: TGTGCCAGCAGTTACCCGAAACCCCGGGACAGAAAATTCGAG.

This clone was seen repeatedly, ten times or more. The CDR3 is cut off 3 residues early in the read; its end comes from the germline J gene. The chain couples TRBV12-3 or TRBV12-4 to TRBJ1-6, with D perhaps TRBD1 (6 bases). This CDR3 has 15 amino acids. Trimming removed 2 bases at V and 7 bases at J, with 12 bases between. Partial CDR3 DNA: TGTGCCAGCAGTTTATCGGCGGGGGGCAATTCACCC. It yields the protein CASSLSAGGNSP. The whole CDR3 reads CASSLSAGGNSPLHF.

In its sample, this clone was seen a few times. This sequence is one base from a far larger clone and is likely a read error. The read halts 3 residues ahead of the CDR3 end, with the missing end drawn from the germline J gene. This sequence joins TRBV19 and TRBJ2-5; 9 bases fit TRBD1. V lost 10 bases, J lost 2 bases, and 14 bases stayed unmatched. The CDR3 is made up of 16 amino acids. Germline V lookup: CDR1 LNHDA, CDR2 SQIVND (reference sequence). CDR3 sequence: CATGNDLDRGQETQYF. Partial CDR3 DNA: TGTGCCACTGGAAACGATCTCGACAGGGGGCAAGAGACC.